One sample yielded the 19 T cell receptor beta chains listed below, sequenced in a study of shared clonotypes between healthy human individuals. Generated by immunoSEQ multiplex PCR, the TCRdb table keeps only in-frame clones and is missing some. Seen here are about 2.4 million clones, 93% observed once, and the top ten hold roughly 0.39%. Source material: naive CD4+ T cells from PBMCs. As to subset: CD45RA+ positively selected. The receptors derive from a man aged 18 to 29 in good health. Some clones in this sample may be carry-over from other donors' samples.

This clone appeared once. The chain has TRBV15 and TRBJ2-7, with TRBD1 as a possible D gene (6 bases). Germline V gene sequence: CDR1 LNHNV, CDR2 YYDKDF (reference sequence). The germline V and J ends were trimmed by 4 bases and 1 base, with 23 bases remaining between them. This CDR3 is 18 amino acids long. Here the CDR3 DNA reads TGTGCCACCAGCACACAGGGTAGGGGCGGGCCTGCTTCCTACGAGCAGTACTTC. This translates into CATSTQGRGGPASYEQYF.

The chain uses TRBV9 and TRBJ1-1; D not certain. Between the trimmed V and J ends, which lost 7 bases and 1 base, there was a span of 17 bases. The CDR3 is 15 amino acids. CDR1 and CDR2 (germline): SGDLS, YYNGEE. The CDR3 region is CASGPTPGRNTEAFF. DNA for the CDR3: TGTGCCAGCGGTCCCACCCCAGGACGGAACACTGAAGCTTTCTTT.

The rearrangement uses TRBV29-1 and TRBJ1-1; D ambiguous. Trimming took off 7 bases at V and 4 bases at J, with 13 bases between the two ends. Germline assignment: CDR1 SQVTM and CDR2 ANQGSEA. The CDR3 spans 12 residues. CDR3 in DNA: TGCAGCGCCCGCCCCAAATCCACTGAAGCTTTCTTT. It specifies CSARPKSTEAFF. The complete variable domain, with remaining parts taken from reference TRBV29-1 and TRBJ1-1, reads SAVISQKPSRDICQRGTSLTIQCQVDSQVTMMFWYRQQPGQSLTLIATANQGSEATYESGFVIDKFPISRPNLTFSTLTVSNMSPEDSSIYLCSARPKSTEAFFGQGTRLTVV.

V gene TRBV11-2 combines with J gene TRBJ2-5; D not resolved. CDR3 length equals 14 residues. Trimming pared 4 bases from V and 5 bases from J, leaving 14 bases between. Germline CDR1 SGHAT, CDR2 FQNNGV. CDR3 protein: CASSYSSRWETQYF. The DNA for the CDR3 is TGTGCCAGCAGCTACTCGAGCCGGTGGGAGACCCAGTACTTC.

The rearrangement links TRBV6-5 to TRBJ1-1; D unresolved. The CDR3 runs 12 residues. In germline, CDR1 is MNHEY, CDR2 SVGAGI. V lost 5 bases to trimming and J lost 7 bases, with 11 bases between them. The CDR3 DNA reads as TGTGCCAGCAGTAACACGGTGAGTGAAGCTTTCTTT. Translation gives CASSNTVSEAFF.

The V and J genes are TRBV11-2 and TRBJ2-2; TRBD1 or TRBD2 may be the D gene (6 bases each). This CDR3 contains 17 residues. The V and J ends lost 1 base and 4 bases respectively, with 16 bases between them. Germline loops: CDR1 SGHAT, CDR2 FQNNGV. The CDR3 DNA reads as TGTGCCAGCAGCTTAGGTTTCGGGGGCCGTGGCACCGGGGAGCTGTTTTTT. Translating it yields CASSLGFGGRGTGELFF.

The V and J genes are TRBV28 and TRBJ1-2, with 8 bases lining up with TRBD1. Germline V gene data show CDR1 as MDHEN and CDR2 as SYDVKM. Trimming removed 6 bases from V and 3 bases from J; junction bases left unmatched: 3. The CDR3 contains 13 residues. The chain's CDR3 is CASSEDRDYGYTF. For the CDR3, the DNA is TGTGCCAGCAGCGAGGACAGGGACTATGGCTACACCTTC.

CDR3 bases: TGTGCCATCACTAGGGGGACAGGGAACGGGGCCGAGCAGTACTTC. Its translation: CAITRGTGNGAEQYF. The genes are TRBV10-3 and TRBJ2-7; 9 bases align to TRBD1. The J segment lost 6 bases and the V segment lost 7 bases, leaving 13 bases of the junction unmatched. This CDR3 is built from 15 residues. The germline CDR1 and CDR2 sequences are ENHRY and SYGVKD.

The table lists this clone with many counts. The V call is TRBV28, the J call TRBJ1-5; 7 bases are shared with TRBD1. The CDR3 covers 16 residues. Unmatched junction bases numbered 8, after V lost 5 bases and J lost 1 base. Germline lookup yields CDR1 MDHEN and CDR2 SYDVKM. CDR3 loop: CASSPARGQSNQPQHF. In nucleotides, the CDR3 is TGTGCCAGCAGTCCCGCCCGGGGACAGAGCAATCAGCCCCAGCATTTT.

The chain employs TRBV28 and TRBJ2-7; 8 bases agree with TRBD2. This CDR3 has 14 residues. Germline V CDR1 and CDR2: MDHEN, SYDVKM. V trimming: 2 bases; J trimming: 0 bases; junction bases outside the gene matches: 0. The CDR3 nucleotides read TGTGCCAGCAGTTTAGGGACTAGCTCCTACGAGCAGTACTTC. It is translated as CASSLGTSSYEQYF.

This clone was observed once. This chain links TRBV5-1 with TRBJ2-1; tentative D call: TRBD1 (6 bases). Per germline, CDR1 SGHRS and CDR2 YFSETQ. V was trimmed by 1 base and J by 5 bases, leaving 22 bases between them. The length of the CDR3 is 18 residues. In DNA form, the CDR3 reads TGCGCCAGCAGCTTGAGAACAGCTCCCAGGGGATCTAACAATGAGCAGTTCTTC. Translating it yields CASSLRTAPRGSNNEQFF.

This chain uses TRBV28 with TRBJ1-2, with unresolved D. The CDR3 has 11 residues. The V end lost 8 bases, the J end lost 1 base, and 5 bases lay between the germline ends. The germline V gene encodes CDR1 MDHEN and CDR2 SYDVKM. Here the CDR3 reads CASVSNYGYTF. Here the CDR3 DNA reads TGTGCCAGCGTTAGTAACTATGGCTACACCTTC.

The genes are TRBV4-2 and TRBJ2-5; 9 nucleotides agree with TRBD2. CDR3 length: 16 residues. Trimming cost V 3 bases and J 5 bases; bases outside gene matches: 10. The germline gives CDR1 LGHNA, CDR2 YNFKEQ. DNA for the CDR3: TGTGCCAGCAGCCACCCGCGGGCGGGAGGGAATGAGACCCAGTACTTC. This encodes CASSHPRAGGNETQYF.

The chain uses TRBV29-1 and TRBJ2-1; TRBD1 might be the D (6 bases). CDR1 SQVTM and CDR2 ANQGSEA come from the germline V gene. CDR3 size: 14 residues. V dropped 7 bases and J dropped 3 bases, with 16 bases sitting between them. CDR3 coding DNA: TGCAGCGCCTCATCCCCGACAGGCTACAATGAGCAGTTCTTC. Translation gives CSASSPTGYNEQFF.

The chain combines TRBV27 with TRBJ2-5; 14 bases are a match to TRBD2. This CDR3 is 16 amino acids long. Trimming cost V 6 bases and J 5 bases; bases outside gene matches: 8. Per the germline V gene, CDR1 is MNHEY and CDR2 is SMNVEV (reference sequence). DNA of the CDR3: TGTGCCAGCAGCCCCAGACTAGCGGGAGGGTGGGAGACCCAGTACTTC. It translates to CASSPRLAGGWETQYF.

The chain uses TRBV7-9 and TRBJ2-3; 7 bases agree with TRBD1. The CDR3 sequence is 17 residues long. In germline, CDR1 is SEHNR, CDR2 FQNEAQ (reference sequence). V was pared by 5 bases and J by 0 bases, with 11 bases of the junction left unmatched. This CDR3 is CASSLPRQGPSTDTQYF. CDR3 nucleotide sequence: TGTGCCAGCAGCCTCCCTCGACAGGGTCCCAGCACAGATACGCAGTATTTT.

V usage is TRBV6-5 and J usage is TRBJ1-4, with D possibly being TRBD1 (6 bases). The CDR3 runs 15 residues. V lost 0 bases to trimming and J lost 8 bases, with 13 bases between them. Germline V gives CDR1 MNHEY, CDR2 SVGAGI. CDR3 coding DNA: TGTGCCAGCAGTTACTCGGGGGGCGCTTGGGAAAAACTGTTTTTT. As protein: CASSYSGGAWEKLFF.

This clone has more than one count but fewer than ten. The chain links TRBV2 to TRBJ1-1, with unresolved D. Germline CDR1 reads SNHLY; CDR2 reads FYNNEI. V was shortened by 6 bases and J by 3 bases, with 14 bases between the two germline ends. CDR3 length: 14 residues. The CDR3 is CASRIEEGYTEAFF. CDR3 nucleotides: TGTGCCAGCAGGATTGAGGAGGGCTACACTGAAGCTTTCTTT.

This sequence joins TRBV25-1 and TRBJ2-1, with TRBD2 as a possible D gene (5 bases). Trimming shortened V by 1 base and J by 2 bases, and 12 bases separated the two germline ends. CDR3 size: 16 residues. CDR1 and CDR2 (germline): MGHDK, SYGVNS. The CDR3 spells CASSEFGLLAYNEQFF. The CDR3 DNA follows: TGTGCCAGCAGTGAATTCGGACTTCTGGCCTACAATGAGCAGTTCTTC.